This T cell receptor (beta chain) came from a study of cytomegalovirus exposure and HLA in healthy donors. Study-wide points: For most subjects, TCR beta sequences were reported to predict HLA-A and HLA-B alleles with accuracy. Sequencing likely generated an artifact that appeared as a cluster of highly shared sequence variants.

This clone was seen a single time. Its antigen is not known. This PCR relied on a set of 60 Vbeta primers and 13 Jbeta primers. Only in-frame clones appear in the TCRdb table, and some are missing; sequencing was by immunoSEQ multiplex PCR. The sample has more than 200,000 clones, 83% seen once. Specimen: PBMCs. The clonotype was recovered from a girl aged 5-17 years in good health and CMV-seronegative.

CDR3 nucleotide sequence: TGCGCCAGCAGCCAAAACGGGGTGAACACCGGGGAGCTGTTTTTT. Amino acids: CASSQNGVNTGELFF. The chain has TRBV4-1 and TRBJ2-2; tentative D call: TRBD2 (5 bases). This CDR3 has 15 amino acids. The germline gives CDR1 MGHRA, CDR2 YSYEKL. V lost 2 bases to trimming and J lost 1 base, with 8 bases between them.